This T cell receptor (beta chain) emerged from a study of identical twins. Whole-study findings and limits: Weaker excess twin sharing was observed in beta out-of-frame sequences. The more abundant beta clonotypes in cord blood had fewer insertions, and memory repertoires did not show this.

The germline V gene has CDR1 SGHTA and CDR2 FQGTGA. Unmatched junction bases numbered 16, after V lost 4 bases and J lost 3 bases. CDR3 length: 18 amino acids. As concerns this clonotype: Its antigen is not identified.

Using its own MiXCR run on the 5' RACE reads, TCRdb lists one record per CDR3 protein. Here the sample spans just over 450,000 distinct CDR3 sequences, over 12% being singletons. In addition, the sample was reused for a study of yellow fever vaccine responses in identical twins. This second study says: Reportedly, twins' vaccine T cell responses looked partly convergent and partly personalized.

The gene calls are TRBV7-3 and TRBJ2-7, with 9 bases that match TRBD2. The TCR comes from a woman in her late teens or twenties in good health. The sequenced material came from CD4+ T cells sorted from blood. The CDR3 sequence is CASSSLPSQRGEFYEQYF. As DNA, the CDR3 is TGTGCCAGCAGCTCACTACCCTCGCAGCGGGGGGAGTTCTACGAGCAGTACTTC.